This T cell receptor (beta chain) was sequenced for a study of OX40 agonist ivuxolimab in advanced cancers. Turning to the study itself: Patients received ivuxolimab, an intravenous treatment, every 2 weeks at 0.01 to 10 mg/kg. Study observations and caveats: Low normalized clonal expansion also occurred in some nonresponding patients. CD8+ T cells showed, on average, more clonal expansion than CD4+ cells.

This CDR3 has 16 residues. Germline assignment: CDR1 LNHDA and CDR2 SQIVND (reference sequence). V was trimmed by 3 bases and J by 4 bases, leaving 18 bases between them. TCRdb keeps only in-frame clones here, not all; method: immunoSEQ multiplex PCR. Found here are 95,000 to 120,000 clones, 80% to 95% of them singletons; the top ten hold 0.66%. No patient had autoimmune disease or received systemic immunosuppression. Of note for this clone: Its antigen is currently unknown.

Sequencing used CD4+ or CD8+ T cells sorted from blood, obtained in a trial of the OX40 agonist ivuxolimab. The TCR was taken from an adult with an advanced solid tumor such as melanoma, head and neck, liver or kidney cancer. This sequence joins TRBV19 and TRBJ1-2; no clear D gene. CDR3 DNA sequence: TGTGCCAGTAGTATCGGAGTCGGGAGGAGTGTCTATGGCTACACCTTC. Protein sequence: CASSIGVGRSVYGYTF.